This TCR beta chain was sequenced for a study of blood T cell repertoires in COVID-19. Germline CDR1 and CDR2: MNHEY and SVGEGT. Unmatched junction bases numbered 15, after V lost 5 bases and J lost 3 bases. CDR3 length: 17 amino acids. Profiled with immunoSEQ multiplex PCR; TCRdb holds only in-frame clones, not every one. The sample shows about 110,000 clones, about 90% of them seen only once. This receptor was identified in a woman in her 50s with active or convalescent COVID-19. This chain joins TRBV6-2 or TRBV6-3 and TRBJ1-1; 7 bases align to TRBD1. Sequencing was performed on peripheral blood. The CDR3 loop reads CASSRGPGQKFYTEAFF. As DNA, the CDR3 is TGTGCCAGCAGTAGGGGACCGGGACAGAAGTTTTACACTGAAGCTTTCTTT.